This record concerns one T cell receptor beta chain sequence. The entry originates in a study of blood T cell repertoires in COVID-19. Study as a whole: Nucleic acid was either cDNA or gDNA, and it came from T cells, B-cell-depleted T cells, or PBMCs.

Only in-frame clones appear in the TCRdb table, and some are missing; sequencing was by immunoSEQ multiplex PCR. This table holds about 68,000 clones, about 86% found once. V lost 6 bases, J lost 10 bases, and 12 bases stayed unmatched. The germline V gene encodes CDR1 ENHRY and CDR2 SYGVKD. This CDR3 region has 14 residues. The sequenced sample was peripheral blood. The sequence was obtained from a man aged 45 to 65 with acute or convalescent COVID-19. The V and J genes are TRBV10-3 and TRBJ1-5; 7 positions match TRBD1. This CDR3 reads CAISKGQRESPQHF. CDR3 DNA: TGTGCCATCAGCAAGGGACAGAGAGAATCCCCCCAGCATTTT.